This T cell receptor (beta chain) was recorded in a study of graft-versus-host responses after intestinal transplantation. Findings and limits, study-wide: When patients had graft-donor T cell macrochimerism, their allografts held high graft-versus-host to host-versus-graft clonal ratios. The study associated peak circulating GvH clone levels with early post-transplant HvG declines.

About this clone: Its antigen remains unknown.

This CDR3 spans 14 amino acids. Germline lookup yields CDR1 LNHDA and CDR2 SQIVND (reference sequence). The germline V and J ends were trimmed by 3 bases and 2 bases, with 9 bases remaining between them. Using immunoSEQ multiplex PCR, the repertoire was profiled, and TCRdb retains in-frame clones only, with some absent. The sample contains tens of thousands of clones, roughly four fifths of which appear only once. V is TRBV19 and J is TRBJ2-3; either TRBD1 or TRBD2 may supply D (5 bases each). The receptor comes from a human donor who received an intestinal transplant. The specimen comprised unstimulated CD8+ T cells sorted from spleen or lymph node cells, sampled before intestinal transplant. The CDR3 sequence is CASSMMGDTDTQYF. The CDR3 bases are TGTGCCAGTAGTATGATGGGGGACACAGATACGCAGTATTTT.